This T cell receptor beta chain was identified in a study of shared clonotypes between healthy human individuals. Study-level background: Each donor contributed plates that comprised three CD4 naive, three CD4 memory, two CD8 naive and one CD8 memory. General study results and limits: Non-shared clonotypes had lower generation probabilities than those shared by all four donors.

Regarding this clone: What it recognizes is unknown.

CD4+ cells were split into CD45RA+ naive and CD45RA-negative memory subsets. Germline V gene data show CDR1 as GTSNPN and CDR2 as SVGIG (reference sequence). V lost 2 bases, J lost 7 bases, and 8 bases lay in between. This CDR3 contains 11 residues. Sorted-subset replicate PCRs used 200 ng DNA, around 27,000 T cell genomes. Sequencing was performed with immunoSEQ multiplex PCR; in TCRdb, only in-frame clones are kept and a portion is missing. The sample shows about 980,000 clones, about 80% of them seen only once. Input material: memory CD4+ T cells sorted from blood. Subset described: CD45RA-negative fraction. This clonotype was obtained from a man younger than 35 in good health. J is TRBJ1-2 and V is TRBV30, with a weak D call TRBD1 (5 bases). This CDR3 is CAWSTGTGYTF. CDR3 bases: TGTGCCTGGAGTACCGGGACTGGCTACACCTTC.